This T cell receptor beta chain was profiled in a study of T cells in Graves' hyperthyroidism and ophthalmopathy. From germline, CDR1 is SEHNR and CDR2 FQNEAQ (reference sequence). The CDR3 covers 17 residues. V trimming: 1 base; J trimming: 2 bases; junction bases outside the gene matches: 8. Ophthalmopathy patients had Clinical Activity Score at least 3, NOSPECS grade at least 4, duration under 3 months. Patients having uncontrolled infection, another autoimmune disease, pregnancy or lactation were not included. PBMCs came from 8.5 to 10 ml fresh peripheral blood. TCR beta CDR3 sequences were amplified from RNA transcripts. First-round RT-PCR of the TCR CDR3 relied on the HTBI primer set. A single record per CDR3 protein comes from TCRdb applying MiXCR to the multiplex PCR reads. The table shows about 640,000 distinct CDR3 sequences, with around 20% occurring only once.

Sequencing used blood. The chain links TRBV7-9 to TRBJ1-5; TRBD1 matches 7 bases. The source of this sequence is a man aged 25-45 years with Graves' ophthalmopathy. The CDR3 here is CASSLGGDSLGNQPQHF. In nucleotides, the CDR3 is TGTGCCAGCAGCTTAGGGGGGGACAGTTTAGGCAATCAGCCCCAGCATTTT.